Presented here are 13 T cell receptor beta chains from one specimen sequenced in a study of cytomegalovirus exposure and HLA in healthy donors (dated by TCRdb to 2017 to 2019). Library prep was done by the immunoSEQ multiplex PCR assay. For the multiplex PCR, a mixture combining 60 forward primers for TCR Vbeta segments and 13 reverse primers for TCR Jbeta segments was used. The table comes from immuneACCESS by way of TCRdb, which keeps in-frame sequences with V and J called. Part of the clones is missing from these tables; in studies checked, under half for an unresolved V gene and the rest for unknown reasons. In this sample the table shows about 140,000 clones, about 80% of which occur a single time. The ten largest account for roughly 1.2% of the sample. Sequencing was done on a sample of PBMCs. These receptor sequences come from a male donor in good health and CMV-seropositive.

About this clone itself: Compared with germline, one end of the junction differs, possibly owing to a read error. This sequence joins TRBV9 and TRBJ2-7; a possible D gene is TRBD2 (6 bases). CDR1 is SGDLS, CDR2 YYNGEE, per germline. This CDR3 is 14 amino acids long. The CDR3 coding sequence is TGTGCCAGCAGCGTAGACGGGAGCTCCCACGAGCAGTACTTC. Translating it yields CASSVDGSSHEQYF.

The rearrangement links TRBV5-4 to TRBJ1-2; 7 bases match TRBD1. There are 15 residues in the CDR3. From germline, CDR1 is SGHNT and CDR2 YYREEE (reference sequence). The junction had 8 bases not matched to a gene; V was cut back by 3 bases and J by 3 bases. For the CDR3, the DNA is TGTGCCAGCAGCTCGAGAGGAACAGGGGACTATGGCTACACCTTC. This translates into CASSSRGTGDYGYTF.

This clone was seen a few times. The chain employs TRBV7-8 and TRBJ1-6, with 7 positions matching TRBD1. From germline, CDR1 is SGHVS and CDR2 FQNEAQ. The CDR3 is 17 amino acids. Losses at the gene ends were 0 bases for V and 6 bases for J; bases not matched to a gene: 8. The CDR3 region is CASSLALGGALNSPLHF. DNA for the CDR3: TGTGCCAGCAGCTTAGCTTTAGGGGGCGCGCTTAATTCACCCCTCCACTTT.

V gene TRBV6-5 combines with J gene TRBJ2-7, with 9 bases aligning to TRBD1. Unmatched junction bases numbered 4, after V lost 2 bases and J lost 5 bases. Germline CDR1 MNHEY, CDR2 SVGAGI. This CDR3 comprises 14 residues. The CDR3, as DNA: TGTGCCAGCAGTTACCCCGGGACAGGGAACGAGCAGTACTTC. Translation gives CASSYPGTGNEQYF.

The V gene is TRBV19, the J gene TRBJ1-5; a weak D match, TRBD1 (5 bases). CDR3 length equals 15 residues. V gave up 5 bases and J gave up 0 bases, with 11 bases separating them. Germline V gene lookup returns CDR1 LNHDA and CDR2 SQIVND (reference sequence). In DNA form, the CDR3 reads TGTGCCAGTAGTTGGGGCTCACGTAGCAATCAGCCCCAGCATTTT. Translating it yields CASSWGSRSNQPQHF.

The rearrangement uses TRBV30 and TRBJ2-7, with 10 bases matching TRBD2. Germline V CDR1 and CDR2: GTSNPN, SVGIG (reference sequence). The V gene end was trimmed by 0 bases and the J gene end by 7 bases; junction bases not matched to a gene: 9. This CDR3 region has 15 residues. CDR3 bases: TGTGCCTGGAGTGTAGGCCTAGCGGGAGTTCAAGAGCAGTACTTC. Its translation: CAWSVGLAGVQEQYF.

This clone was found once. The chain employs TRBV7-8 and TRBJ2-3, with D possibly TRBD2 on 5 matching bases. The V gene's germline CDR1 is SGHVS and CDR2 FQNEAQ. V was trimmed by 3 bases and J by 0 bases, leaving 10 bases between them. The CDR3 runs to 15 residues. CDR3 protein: CASSFFGVSTDTQYF. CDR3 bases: TGTGCCAGCAGCTTTTTCGGGGTCAGCACAGATACGCAGTATTTT.

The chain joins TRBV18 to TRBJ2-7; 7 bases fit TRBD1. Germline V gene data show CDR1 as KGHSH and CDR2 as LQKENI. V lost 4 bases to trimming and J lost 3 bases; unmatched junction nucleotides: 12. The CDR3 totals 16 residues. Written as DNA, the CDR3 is TGTGCCAGCTCACTCGTACCGGGACAGTCGATCTACGAGCAGTACTTC. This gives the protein CASSLVPGQSIYEQYF.

CDR3 nucleotides: TGTGCCAGCAGCCCCATTTACTATGGCTACACCTTC. Encoded protein: CASSPIYYGYTF. The chain links TRBV11-3 to TRBJ1-2; D gene unclear. In germline, CDR1 is SGHNT, CDR2 YENEEA. This CDR3 contains 12 residues. Trimming took 5 bases from V and 3 from J, leaving 7 bases between them.

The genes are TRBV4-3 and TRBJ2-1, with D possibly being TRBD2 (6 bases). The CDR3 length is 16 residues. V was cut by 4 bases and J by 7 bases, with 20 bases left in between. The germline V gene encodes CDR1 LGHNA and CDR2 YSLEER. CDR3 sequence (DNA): TGCGCCAGCAGCCGATTTGCTCTTGGAGGGGAGAATGAGCAGTTCTTC. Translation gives CASSRFALGGENEQFF.

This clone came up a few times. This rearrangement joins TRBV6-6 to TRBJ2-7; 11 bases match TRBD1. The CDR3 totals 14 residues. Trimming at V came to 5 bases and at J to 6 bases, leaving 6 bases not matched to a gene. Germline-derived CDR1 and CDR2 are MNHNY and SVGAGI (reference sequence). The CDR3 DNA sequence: TGTGCCAGCAGTCCCACCGGGACAGGGGGCGAGCAGTACTTC. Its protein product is CASSPTGTGGEQYF.

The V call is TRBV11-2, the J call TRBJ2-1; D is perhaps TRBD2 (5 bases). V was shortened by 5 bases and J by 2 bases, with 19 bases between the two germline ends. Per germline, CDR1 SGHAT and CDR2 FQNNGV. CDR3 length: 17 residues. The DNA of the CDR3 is TGTGCCAGCAGCCCAACCCCGGCTAGCTCTGCCTACAATGAGCAGTTCTTC. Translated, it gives CASSPTPASSAYNEQFF.

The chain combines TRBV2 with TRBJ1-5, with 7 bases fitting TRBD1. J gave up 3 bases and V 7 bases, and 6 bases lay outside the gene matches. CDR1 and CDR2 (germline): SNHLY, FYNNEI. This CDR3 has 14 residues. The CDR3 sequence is CASTQGQPNQPQHF. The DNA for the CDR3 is TGTGCCAGCACCCAGGGACAGCCCAATCAGCCCCAGCATTTT.